This T cell receptor (beta chain) was obtained from a study of radiation and T cells in renal cell carcinoma. Study information: Nephrectomy followed 15 Gy stereotactic body radiation by 4 weeks.

Time point specified: blood 2 weeks post-SBRT. Specified treatment: 15 Gy SBRT to primary tumor, nephrectomy 4 weeks later. The tumor was a clear cell renal cell carcinoma. General study results and limits: Top tumor clonotypes rose in blood 2 weeks post-radiation, then contracted. Baseline intratumoral clonotype presence is unknown without pretreatment biopsies.

A note on this clone: Its specificity is not known.

V lost 5 bases to trimming and J lost 0 bases; unmatched junction nucleotides: 5. CDR3 size: 15 residues. Germline V CDR1 and CDR2: SEHNR, FQNEAQ (reference sequence). Using immunoSEQ multiplex PCR, the repertoire was profiled, and TCRdb retains in-frame clones only, with some absent. This table holds around 130,000 clones, roughly 91% found once. V and J are TRBV7-9 and TRBJ1-1; 8 nucleotides line up with TRBD1. The source is a woman aged 65 to 85 with renal cell carcinoma. The input for sequencing was blood, taken from a patient whose treatment included radiotherapy and nephrectomy. CDR3 sequence (DNA): TGTGCCAGCAGCCCAAAGGGACAGGTGAACACTGAAGCTTTCTTT. Translated, it gives CASSPKGQVNTEAFF. Based on the CDR3 plus reference TRBV7-9 and TRBJ1-1, the full variable domain is DTGVSQNPRHKITKRGQNVTFRCDPISEHNRLYWYRQTLGQGPEFLTYFQNEAQLEKSRLLSDRFSAERPKGSFSTLEIQRTEQGDSAMYLCASSPKGQVNTEAFFGQGTRLTVV.